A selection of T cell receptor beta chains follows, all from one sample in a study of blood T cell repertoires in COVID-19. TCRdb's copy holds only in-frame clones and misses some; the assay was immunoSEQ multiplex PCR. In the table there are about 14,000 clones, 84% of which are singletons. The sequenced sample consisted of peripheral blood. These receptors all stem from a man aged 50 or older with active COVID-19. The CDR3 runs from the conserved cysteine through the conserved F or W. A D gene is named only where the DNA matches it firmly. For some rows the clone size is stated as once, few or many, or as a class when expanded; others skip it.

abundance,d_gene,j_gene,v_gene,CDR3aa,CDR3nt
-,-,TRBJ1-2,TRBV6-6,CASSYTSRDINYGYTF,TGTGCCAGCAGTTACACATCCCGGGACATTAACTATGGCTACACCTTC
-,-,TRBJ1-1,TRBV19,CASSMGGVSEAFF,TGTGCCAGTAGTATGGGGGGGGTGTCTGAAGCTTTCTTT
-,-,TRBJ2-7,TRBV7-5,CVRSLVLACTYEQYF,TGTGTCAGAAGCTTAGTATTAGCTTGCACCTACGAGCAGTACTTC
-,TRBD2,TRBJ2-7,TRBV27,CASSSLGEGEQYF,TGTGCCAGCAGTTCCTTGGGGGAGGGCGAGCAGTACTTC
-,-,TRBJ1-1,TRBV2,CASRPMWEAFF,TGTGCCAGCAGGCCTATGTGGGAAGCTTTCTTT
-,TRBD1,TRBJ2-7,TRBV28,CASSPDRGREQYF,TGTGCCAGCAGCCCGGACAGGGGGCGCGAGCAGTACTTC
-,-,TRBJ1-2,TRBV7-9,CASSTEGVIYGYTF,TGTGCCAGCAGTACTGAGGGGGTTATCTATGGCTACACCTTC
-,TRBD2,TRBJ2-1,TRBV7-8,CASSLGTSGIPEQFF,TGTGCCAGCAGCTTAGGGACTAGCGGGATTCCGGAGCAGTTCTTC
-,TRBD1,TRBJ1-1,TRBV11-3,CASSSSLGQGANTEAFF,TGTGCCAGCAGCTCCTCCCTCGGACAGGGGGCGAACACTGAAGCTTTCTTT
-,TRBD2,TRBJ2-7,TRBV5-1,CASSLELAGPYEQYF,TGCGCCAGCAGCTTGGAACTAGCGGGCCCCTACGAGCAGTACTTC
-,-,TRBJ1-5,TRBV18,CASSPSKHRSNQPQHF,TGTGCCAGCTCACCATCCAAGCACAGAAGCAATCAGCCCCAGCATTTT
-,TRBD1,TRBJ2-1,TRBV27,CASSPGTEIFNEQFF,TGTGCCAGCAGTCCCGGGACAGAGATATTCAATGAGCAGTTCTTC
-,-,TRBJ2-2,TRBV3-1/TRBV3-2,CASSPRGLRNTGELFF,TGTGCCAGCAGCCCCAGGGGCCTGCGGAACACCGGGGAGCTGTTTTTT
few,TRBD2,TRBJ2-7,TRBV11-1,CASSSTSGGPEQYF,TGTGCCAGCAGCTCGACTAGCGGGGGACCTGAGCAGTACTTC
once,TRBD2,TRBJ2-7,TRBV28,CASSSPLLVAGVYEQYF,TGTGCCAGCAGTTCTCCTCTTTTGGTAGCGGGAGTGTACGAGCAGTACTTC
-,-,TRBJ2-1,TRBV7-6,CASSLAAGPGYNEQFF,TGTGCCAGCAGCTTAGCCGCGGGCCCGGGATACAATGAGCAGTTCTTC
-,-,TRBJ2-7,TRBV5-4,CASSLGLGPYEQYF,TGTGCCAGCAGCTTGGGGCTAGGCCCCTACGAGCAGTACTTC
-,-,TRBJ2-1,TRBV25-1,CASSFLDTLTYNEQFF,TGTGCCAGCAGTTTCCTCGACACGCTTACCTACAATGAGCAGTTCTTC
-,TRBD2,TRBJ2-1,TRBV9,CASSVVPLAGGPGNEQFF,TGTGCCAGCAGCGTAGTCCCACTAGCGGGAGGGCCGGGGAATGAGCAGTTCTTC
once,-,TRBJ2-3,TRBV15,CATSRDSDFNTDTQYF,TGTGCCACCAGCAGAGATTCGGACTTTAACACAGATACGCAGTATTTT
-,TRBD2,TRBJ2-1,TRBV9,CASSETSDYNEQFF,TGTGCCAGCAGCGAAACTAGCGACTACAATGAGCAGTTCTTC
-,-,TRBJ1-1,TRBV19,CASSIGRGLNTEAFF,TGTGCCAGTAGTATAGGGAGGGGACTGAACACTGAAGCTTTCTTT
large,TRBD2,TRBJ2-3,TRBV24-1,CATSGRSPLAGPTDTQYF,TGTGCCACCAGCGGACGATCCCCACTAGCGGGACCCACAGATACGCAGTATTTT
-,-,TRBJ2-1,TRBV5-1,CASSPHGDEQFF,TGCGCCAGCAGCCCCCACGGGGATGAGCAGTTCTTC
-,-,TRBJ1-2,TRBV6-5,CASSLGGAGYGYTF,TGTGCCAGCAGTCTCGGAGGCGCGGGCTATGGCTACACCTTC
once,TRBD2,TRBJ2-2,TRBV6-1,CASSEVYGGSFTGELFF,TGTGCCAGCAGTGAAGTCTACGGCGGGAGCTTCACCGGGGAGCTGTTTTTT
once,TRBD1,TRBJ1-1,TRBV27,CASSLFRGTEAFF,TGTGCCAGCAGTTTATTCAGGGGGACTGAAGCTTTCTTT
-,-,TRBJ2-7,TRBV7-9,CASSLSQQKNSYEQYF,TGTGCCAGCAGCTTAAGTCAACAGAAGAACTCCTACGAGCAGTACTTC
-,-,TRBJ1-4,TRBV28,CASTRTAPATNEKLFF,TGTGCCAGCACCAGGACAGCCCCTGCAACTAATGAAAAACTGTTTTTT
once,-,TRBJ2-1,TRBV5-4,CASRSSGSTYNEQFF,TGTGCCAGCAGGTCCAGCGGATCTACCTACAATGAGCAGTTCTTC
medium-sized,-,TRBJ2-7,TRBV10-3,CAISDGLFSGEQYF,TGTGCCATCAGTGACGGACTATTTTCTGGCGAGCAGTACTTC
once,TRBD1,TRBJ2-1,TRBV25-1,CASSEIWSGGENEQFF,TGTGCCAGCAGTGAAATCTGGTCAGGGGGAGAGAATGAGCAGTTCTTC
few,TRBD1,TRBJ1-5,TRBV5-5,CASSSSGQGGNQPQHF,TGTGCCAGCAGCTCAAGCGGACAGGGGGGCAATCAGCCCCAGCATTTT
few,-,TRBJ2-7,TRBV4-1,CASSQEWSSAYEQYF,TGCGCCAGCAGCCAAGAGTGGAGCAGTGCGTACGAGCAGTACTTC
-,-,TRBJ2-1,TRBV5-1,CASSFGRSANEQFF,TGCGCCAGCAGCTTTGGTCGGAGTGCCAATGAGCAGTTCTTC
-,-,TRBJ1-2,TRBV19,CASGPNYGYTF,TGTGCCAGCGGTCCTAACTATGGCTACACCTTC
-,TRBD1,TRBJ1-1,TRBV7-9,CASSPGQGGMNTEAFF,TGTGCCAGCAGCCCGGGACAGGGTGGGATGAACACTGAAGCTTTCTTT
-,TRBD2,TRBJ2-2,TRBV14,CASSQGLAGGESGELFF,TGTGCCAGCAGTCAGGGACTAGCGGGAGGAGAGTCCGGGGAGCTGTTTTTT
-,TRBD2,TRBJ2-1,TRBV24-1,CATSDSRLAGGPPYNEQFF,TGTGCCACCAGTGATTCTCGGCTAGCGGGAGGGCCACCCTACAATGAGCAGTTCTTC
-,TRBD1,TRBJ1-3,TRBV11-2,CASSFQTGGSWSGNTIYF,TGTGCCAGCAGCTTCCAGACAGGGGGCTCCTGGTCTGGAAACACCATATATTTT
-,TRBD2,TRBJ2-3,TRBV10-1,CASSEYGTSLRTDTQYF,TGCGCCAGCAGTGAGTACGGGACTAGCTTGAGGACAGATACGCAGTATTTT